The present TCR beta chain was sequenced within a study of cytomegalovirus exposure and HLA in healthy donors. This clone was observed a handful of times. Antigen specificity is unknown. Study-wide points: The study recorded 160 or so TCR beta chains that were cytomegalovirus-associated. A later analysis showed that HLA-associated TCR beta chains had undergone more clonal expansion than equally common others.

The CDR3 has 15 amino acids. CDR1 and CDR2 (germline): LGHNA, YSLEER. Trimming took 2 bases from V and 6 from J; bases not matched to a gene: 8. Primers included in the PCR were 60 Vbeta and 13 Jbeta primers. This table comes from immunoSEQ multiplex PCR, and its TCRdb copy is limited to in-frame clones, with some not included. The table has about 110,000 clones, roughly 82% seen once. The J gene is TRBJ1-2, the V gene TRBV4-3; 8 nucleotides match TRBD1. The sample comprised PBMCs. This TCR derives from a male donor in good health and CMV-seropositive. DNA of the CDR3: TGCGCCAGCAGCCAATATCGACAGGGGATAAATGGCTACACCTTC. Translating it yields CASSQYRQGINGYTF.